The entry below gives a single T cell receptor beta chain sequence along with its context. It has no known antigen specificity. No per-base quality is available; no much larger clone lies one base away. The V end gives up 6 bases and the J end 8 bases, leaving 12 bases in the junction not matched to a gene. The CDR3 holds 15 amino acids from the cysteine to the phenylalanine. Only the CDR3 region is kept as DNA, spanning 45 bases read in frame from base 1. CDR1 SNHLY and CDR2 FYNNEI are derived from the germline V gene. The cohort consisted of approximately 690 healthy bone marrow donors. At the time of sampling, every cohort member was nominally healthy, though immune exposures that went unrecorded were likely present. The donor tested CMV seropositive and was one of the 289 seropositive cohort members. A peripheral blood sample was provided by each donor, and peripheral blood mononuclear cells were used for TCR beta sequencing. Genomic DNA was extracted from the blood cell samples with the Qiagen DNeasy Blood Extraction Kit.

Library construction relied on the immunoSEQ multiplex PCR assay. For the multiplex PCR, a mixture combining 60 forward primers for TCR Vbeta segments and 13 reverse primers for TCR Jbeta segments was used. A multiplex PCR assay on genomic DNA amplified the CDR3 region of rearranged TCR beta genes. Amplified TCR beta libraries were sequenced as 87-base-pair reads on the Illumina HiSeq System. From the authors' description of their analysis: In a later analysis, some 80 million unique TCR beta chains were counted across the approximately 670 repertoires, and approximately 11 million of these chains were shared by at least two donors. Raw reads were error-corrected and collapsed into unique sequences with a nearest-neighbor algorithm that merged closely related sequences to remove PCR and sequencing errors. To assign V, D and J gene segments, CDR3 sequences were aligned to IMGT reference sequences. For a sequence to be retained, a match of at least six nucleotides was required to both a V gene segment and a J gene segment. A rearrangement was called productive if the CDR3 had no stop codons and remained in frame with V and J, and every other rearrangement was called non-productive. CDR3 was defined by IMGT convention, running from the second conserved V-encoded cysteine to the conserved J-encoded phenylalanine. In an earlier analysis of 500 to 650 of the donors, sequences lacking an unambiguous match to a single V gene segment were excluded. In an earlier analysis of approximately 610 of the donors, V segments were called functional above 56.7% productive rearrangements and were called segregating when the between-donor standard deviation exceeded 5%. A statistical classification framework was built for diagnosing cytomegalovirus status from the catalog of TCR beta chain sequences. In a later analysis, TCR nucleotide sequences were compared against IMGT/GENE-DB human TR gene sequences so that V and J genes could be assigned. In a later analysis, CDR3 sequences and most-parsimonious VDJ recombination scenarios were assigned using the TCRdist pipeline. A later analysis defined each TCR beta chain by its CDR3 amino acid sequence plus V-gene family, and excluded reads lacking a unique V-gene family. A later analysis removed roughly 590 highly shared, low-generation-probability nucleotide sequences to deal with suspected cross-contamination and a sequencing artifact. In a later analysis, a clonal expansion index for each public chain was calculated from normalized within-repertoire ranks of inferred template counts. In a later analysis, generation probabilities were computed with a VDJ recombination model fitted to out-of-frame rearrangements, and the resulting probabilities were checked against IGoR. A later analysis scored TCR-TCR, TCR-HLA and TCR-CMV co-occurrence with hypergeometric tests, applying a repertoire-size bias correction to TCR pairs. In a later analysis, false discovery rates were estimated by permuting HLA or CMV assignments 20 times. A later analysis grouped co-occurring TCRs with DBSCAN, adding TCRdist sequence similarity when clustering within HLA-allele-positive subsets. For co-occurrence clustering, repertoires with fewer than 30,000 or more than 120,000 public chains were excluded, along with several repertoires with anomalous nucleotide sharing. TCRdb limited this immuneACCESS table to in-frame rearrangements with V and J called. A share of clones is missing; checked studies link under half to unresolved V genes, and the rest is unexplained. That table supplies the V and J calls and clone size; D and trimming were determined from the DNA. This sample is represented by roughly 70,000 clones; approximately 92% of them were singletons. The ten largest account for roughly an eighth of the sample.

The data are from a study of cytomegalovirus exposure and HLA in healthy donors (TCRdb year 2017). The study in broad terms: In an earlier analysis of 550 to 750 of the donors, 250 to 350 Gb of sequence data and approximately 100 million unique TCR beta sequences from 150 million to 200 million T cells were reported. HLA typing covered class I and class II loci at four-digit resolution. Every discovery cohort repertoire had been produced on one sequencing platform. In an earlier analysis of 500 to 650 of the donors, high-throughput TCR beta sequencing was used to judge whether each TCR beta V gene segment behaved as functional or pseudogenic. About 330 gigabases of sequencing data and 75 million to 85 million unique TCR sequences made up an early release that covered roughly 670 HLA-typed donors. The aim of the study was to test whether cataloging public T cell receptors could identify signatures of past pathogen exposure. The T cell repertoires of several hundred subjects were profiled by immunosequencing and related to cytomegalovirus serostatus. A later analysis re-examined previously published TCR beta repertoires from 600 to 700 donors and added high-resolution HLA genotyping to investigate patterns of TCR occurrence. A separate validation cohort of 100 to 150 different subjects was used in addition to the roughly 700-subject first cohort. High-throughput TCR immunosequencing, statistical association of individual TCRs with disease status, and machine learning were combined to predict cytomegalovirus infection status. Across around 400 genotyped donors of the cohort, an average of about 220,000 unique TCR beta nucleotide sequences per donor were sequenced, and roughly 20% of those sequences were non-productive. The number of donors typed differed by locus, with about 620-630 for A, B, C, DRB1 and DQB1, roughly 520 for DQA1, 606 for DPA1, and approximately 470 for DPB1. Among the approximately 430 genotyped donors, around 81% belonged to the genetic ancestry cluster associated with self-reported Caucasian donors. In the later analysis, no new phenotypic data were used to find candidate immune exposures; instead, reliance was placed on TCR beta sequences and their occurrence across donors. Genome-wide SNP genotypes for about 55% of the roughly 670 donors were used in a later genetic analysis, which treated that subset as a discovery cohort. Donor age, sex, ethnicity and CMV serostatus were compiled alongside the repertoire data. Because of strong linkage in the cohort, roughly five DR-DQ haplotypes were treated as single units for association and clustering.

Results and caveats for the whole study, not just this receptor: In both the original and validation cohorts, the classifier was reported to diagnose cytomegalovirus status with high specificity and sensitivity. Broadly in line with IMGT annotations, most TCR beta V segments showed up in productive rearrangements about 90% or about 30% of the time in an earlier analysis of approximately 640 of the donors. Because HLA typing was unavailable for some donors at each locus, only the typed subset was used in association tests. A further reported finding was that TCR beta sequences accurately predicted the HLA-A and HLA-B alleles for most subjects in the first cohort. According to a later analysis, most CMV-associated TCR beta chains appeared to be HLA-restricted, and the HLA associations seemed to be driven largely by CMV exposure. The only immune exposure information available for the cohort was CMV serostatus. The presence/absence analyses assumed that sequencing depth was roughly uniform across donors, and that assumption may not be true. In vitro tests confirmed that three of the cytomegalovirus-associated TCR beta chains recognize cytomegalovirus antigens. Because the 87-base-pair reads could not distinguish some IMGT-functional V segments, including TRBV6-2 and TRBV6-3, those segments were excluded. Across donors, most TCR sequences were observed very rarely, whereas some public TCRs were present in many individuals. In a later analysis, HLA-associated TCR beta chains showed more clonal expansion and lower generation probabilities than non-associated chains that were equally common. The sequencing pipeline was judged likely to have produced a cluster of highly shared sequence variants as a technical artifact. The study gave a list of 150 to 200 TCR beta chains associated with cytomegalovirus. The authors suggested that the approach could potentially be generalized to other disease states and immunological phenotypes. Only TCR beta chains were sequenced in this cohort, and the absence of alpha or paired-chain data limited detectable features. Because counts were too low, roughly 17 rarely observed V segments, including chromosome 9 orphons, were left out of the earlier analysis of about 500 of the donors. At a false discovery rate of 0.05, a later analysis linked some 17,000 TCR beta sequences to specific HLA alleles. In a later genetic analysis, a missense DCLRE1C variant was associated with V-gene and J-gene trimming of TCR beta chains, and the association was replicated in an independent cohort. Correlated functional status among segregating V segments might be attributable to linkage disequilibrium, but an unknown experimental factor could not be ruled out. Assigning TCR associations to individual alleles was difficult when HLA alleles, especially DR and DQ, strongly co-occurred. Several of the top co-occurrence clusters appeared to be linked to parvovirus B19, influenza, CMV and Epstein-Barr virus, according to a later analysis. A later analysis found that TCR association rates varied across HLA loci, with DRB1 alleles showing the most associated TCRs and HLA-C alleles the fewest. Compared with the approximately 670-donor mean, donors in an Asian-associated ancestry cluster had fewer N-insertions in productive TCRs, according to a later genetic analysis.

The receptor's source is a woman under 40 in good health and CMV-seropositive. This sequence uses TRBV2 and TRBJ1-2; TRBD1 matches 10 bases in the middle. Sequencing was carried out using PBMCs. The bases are TGTGCCAGCAGACCCGGGACAGGGGATCTGTACGGCTACACCTTC. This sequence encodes CASRPGTGDLYGYTF.